The sequence of this T cell receptor beta chain was determined in a study of cytomegalovirus exposure and HLA in healthy donors. Study in general: HLA-typed donors were the source of 80 million to 90 million unique TCRs, which an early data release held.

All donors participated as healthy donors of bone marrow. General observations from the study: The Asian-associated ancestry cluster reportedly had fewer N-insertions than the roughly 670-donor mean in a later analysis.

This CDR3 has 14 residues. The V gene end was trimmed by 6 bases and the J gene end by 4 bases; junction bases not matched to a gene: 5. The germline gives CDR1 SNHLY, CDR2 FYNNEI. PCR used 60 Vbeta primers and 13 Jbeta primers. TCRdb keeps only in-frame clones here, not all; method: immunoSEQ multiplex PCR. This sample has roughly 240,000 clones, with more than 70% found just once. As regards this clone: Antigen: not known.

This TCR derives from a boy between 5 and 17 years old in good health and CMV-seronegative. Input material: PBMCs. The J gene is TRBJ2-5, the V gene TRBV2; 10 positions agree with TRBD2. The CDR3 DNA sequence: TGTGCCAGCAGGACGGGACTAGCGAGAGAGACCCAGTACTTC. Translating it yields CASRTGLARETQYF.